The 25 T cell receptor beta chains below come from one sample, sequenced in a study of T cell repertoires in aging, cancer and after chemotherapy. Peripheral blood genomic DNA, not sorted cells or RNA, was the template. Rearranged V-D-J TRB sequences were amplified with a mixed TRB-A/B primer pool. TCRdb passed the multiplex PCR reads through MiXCR, listing each CDR3 protein once. The table has about 5,000 distinct CDR3 sequences, over 25% seen once; the top ten hold under 20%. Specimen: blood. The receptors were sampled from a human donor with a blood cancer. The donor label of this sample is uncertain.

The chain uses TRBV19 and TRBJ1-4; D not certain. Germline-derived CDR1 and CDR2 are LNHDA and SQIVND (reference sequence). Trimming left V 3 bases short and J 0 bases short, with 11 bases between. This CDR3 spans 16 amino acids. This CDR3 is CASSIITSSTNEKLFF. The CDR3 DNA reads TGTGCCAGTAGTATTATCACAAGTTCAACTAATGAAAAACTGTTTTTT.

V usage is TRBV6-1 and J usage is TRBJ2-1; perhaps TRBD2 as D (6 bases). This CDR3 has 17 residues. Germline V gene sequence: CDR1 MNHNS, CDR2 SASEGT. V was shortened by 7 bases and J by 7 bases, with 26 bases between the two germline ends. The CDR3 DNA follows: TGTGCCAGCACCTCTACTTCCGGGACTTCTTGGCTAAATGAGCAGTTCTTC. This gives the protein CASTSTSGTSWLNEQFF.

This clonotype was recorded a few times. The V and J genes are TRBV20-1 and TRBJ1-1; D is unclear. The CDR3 loop spans 11 amino acids. Germline assignment: CDR1 DFQATT and CDR2 SNEGSKA (reference sequence). The germline V and J ends were trimmed by 3 bases and 11 bases, with 13 bases remaining between them. CDR3 sequence (DNA): TGCAGTGCTAGCGGGAGGTCGGTCGCTTTCTTT. It translates to CSASGRSVAFF.

V and J are TRBV5-5 and TRBJ1-3; possible D gene TRBD1, 6 bases. V lost 5 bases, J lost 1 base, and 16 bases lay in between. The germline V gene has CDR1 SGHKS and CDR2 YYEKEE (reference sequence). CDR3 length: 16 amino acids. In DNA form, the CDR3 reads TGTGCCAGCAGATCGCAGGGGTCTCCGTCTGGAAACACCATATATTTT. It translates to CASRSQGSPSGNTIYF.

The chain couples TRBV5-6 to TRBJ2-7, with D possibly matching TRBD2 (6 bases). Trimming removed 0 bases at V and 3 bases at J, with 10 bases between. The CDR3 runs 14 residues. CDR1 and CDR2 (germline): SGHDT, YYEEEE. CDR3 amino acids: CASSLGGDFYEQYF. CDR3 nucleotide sequence: TGTGCCAGCAGCTTGGGGGGGGACTTCTACGAGCAGTACTTC.

The chain combines TRBV4-3 with TRBJ2-2; possible D gene TRBD2, 5 bases. Germline CDR1 and CDR2: LGHNA and YSLEER. V was trimmed by 0 bases and J by 1 base, leaving 12 bases between them. The CDR3 length is 17 residues. Here the CDR3 DNA reads TGCGCCAGCAGCCAAGATCACCAGCGGAGGAACACCGGGGAGCTGTTTTTT. Translated, it gives CASSQDHQRRNTGELFF.

This sequence joins TRBV19 and TRBJ1-5; D not resolved. This CDR3 comprises 13 residues. Looked up from germline, CDR1 is LNHDA and CDR2 is SQIVND (reference sequence). The V gene lost 3 bases and the J gene lost 7 bases, with 10 bases spanning the gap. The CDR3 DNA follows: TGTGCCAGTAGTATTGAAAGGAACCAGCCCCAGCATTTT. Protein sequence: CASSIERNQPQHF.

J is TRBJ1-1 and V is TRBV20-1; D not certain. Germline V gene data show CDR1 as DFQATT and CDR2 as SNEGSKA (reference sequence). V lost 5 bases, J lost 2 bases, and 6 bases lay in between. The CDR3 spans 11 residues. The CDR3 nucleotides read TGCAGTGCTTCAGTCAACACTGAAGCTTTCTTT. This encodes CSASVNTEAFF.

The table lists this clonotype with a few counts. CDR3 coding DNA: TGTGCCAGTAGTAGACGATTTAGCGGGAGAGGGGGCAATGAGCAGTTCTTC. Amino acid sequence: CASSRRFSGRGGNEQFF. The rearrangement uses TRBV19 and TRBJ2-1, with 9 bases matching TRBD2. The CDR3 totals 17 residues. The germline CDR1 and CDR2 sequences are LNHDA and SQIVND (reference sequence). V gave up 4 bases and J gave up 6 bases; unmatched junction bases: 13.

The gene calls are TRBV18 and TRBJ2-7, with 7 bases matching TRBD1. Looked up from germline, CDR1 is KGHSH and CDR2 is LQKENI. J was trimmed by 4 bases and V by 3 bases; bases with no gene match: 9. This CDR3 is 15 amino acids long. For the CDR3, the DNA is TGTGCCAGCTCACCTACAGGGGATGTAATTTACGAGCAGTACTTC. Residues: CASSPTGDVIYEQYF.

By sample share, this clonotype is large. The J gene is TRBJ2-1, the V gene TRBV29-1; no clear D gene. There are 13 residues in the CDR3. CDR1 and CDR2 (germline): SQVTM, ANQGSEA. V was clipped by 7 bases and J by 9 bases, with 19 bases between them. The CDR3 sequence is CSARWGGRGEQFF. The CDR3 region has the DNA TGCAGCGCCCGATGGGGTGGTAGAGGTGAGCAGTTCTTC.

This clonotype has a handful of counts. The V call is TRBV6-2 or TRBV6-3, the J call TRBJ2-1; D may correspond to TRBD1 or TRBD2 (5 bases each). This CDR3 spans 14 amino acids. CDR1 and CDR2 (germline): MNHEY, SVGEGT. Trimming cost V 6 bases and J 4 bases, with 13 bases left between them. The CDR3 DNA is TGTGCCAGCAGCCTCCGGGACGGATACAATGAGCAGTTCTTC. Its protein product is CASSLRDGYNEQFF.

This clonotype appeared a single time. The CDR3 loop reads CSVEDLGTSGSTDTQYF. The CDR3 DNA follows: TGCAGCGTTGAAGACCTGGGGACTAGCGGAAGCACAGATACGCAGTATTTT. The V call is TRBV29-1, the J call TRBJ2-3, with TRBD2 matching over 11 bases. J was trimmed by 0 bases and V by 0 bases; bases with no gene match: 5. The CDR3 runs to 17 residues. Germline V gene lookup returns CDR1 SQVTM and CDR2 ANQGSEA.

The chain recombines TRBV27 with TRBJ2-3; possibly TRBD1 for D (5 bases). Germline loops: CDR1 MNHEY, CDR2 SMNVEV (reference sequence). The CDR3 has 15 residues. Trimming removed 7 bases at V and 5 bases at J, with 19 bases between. The CDR3 region has the DNA TGTGCCAGCAATTTCTGGAGACAGAAGCTAGATACGCAGTATTTT. This sequence encodes CASNFWRQKLDTQYF.

This clonotype was counted only a few times. This rearrangement joins TRBV5-1 to TRBJ2-7, with 8 bases lining up with TRBD2. This CDR3 region has 14 residues. V was pared by 0 bases and J by 4 bases, with 3 bases of the junction left unmatched. CDR1 and CDR2 (germline): SGHRS, YFSETQ. The CDR3 protein is CASSLVAGGYEQYF. The CDR3 bases are TGCGCCAGCAGCTTGGTTGCGGGGGGTTACGAGCAGTACTTC.

This chain connects TRBV20-1 to TRBJ1-5; TRBD1 is a possible D gene (5 bases). The CDR3 covers 14 residues. V was trimmed by 6 bases and J by 0 bases, leaving 12 bases between them. Germline lookup yields CDR1 DFQATT and CDR2 SNEGSKA (reference sequence). CDR3 protein: CSAGSGFSNQPQHF. For the CDR3, the DNA is TGCAGTGCGGGGTCAGGGTTTAGCAATCAGCCCCAGCATTTT.

This clonotype has only a few counts. The chain joins TRBV5-1 to TRBJ1-4; no reliable D call. This CDR3 is built from 15 residues. Germline assignment: CDR1 SGHRS and CDR2 YFSETQ. V was trimmed by 7 bases and J by 4 bases, leaving 17 bases between them. The CDR3 reads CASHEGNPYNEKLFF. The CDR3 region has the DNA TGCGCCAGCCATGAGGGAAATCCCTATAATGAAAAACTGTTTTTT.

This clonotype has a handful of counts. The rearrangement links TRBV18 to TRBJ1-1, with unresolved D. Germline CDR1 is KGHSH and CDR2 is LQKENI. The CDR3 spans 15 residues. V shed 3 bases and J shed 1 base, with 12 bases lying between them. The CDR3 loop is CASSPVMTRNTEAFF. CDR3 coding DNA: TGTGCCAGCTCACCCGTAATGACCAGGAACACTGAAGCTTTCTTT.

This clonotype was recorded a few times. The chain uses TRBV30 and TRBJ2-7, with D uncertain. V was pared by 1 base and J by 6 bases, with 13 bases between. Germline V gives CDR1 GTSNPN, CDR2 SVGIG (reference sequence). The CDR3 runs to 13 residues. CDR3 sequence reads: CAWSEGAVGEQYF. The CDR3 nucleotides are TGTGCCTGGAGTGAAGGAGCAGTCGGCGAGCAGTACTTC.

By frequency in the sample, this clonotype is medium-sized. The V call is TRBV6-5, the J call TRBJ1-4, with 7 positions matching TRBD1. CDR1 is MNHEY, CDR2 SVGAGI, per germline. The CDR3 sequence is 14 residues long. V lost 5 bases to trimming and J lost 11 bases; unmatched junction nucleotides: 11. The CDR3 region is CASSRQGVGGKLFF. The CDR3 DNA sequence: TGTGCCAGCAGTAGACAGGGTGTAGGAGGGAAACTGTTTTTT.

This clonotype was counted only a few times. The chain combines TRBV19 with TRBJ1-1; D might be TRBD1 (5 bases). The CDR3 is made up of 14 amino acids. Trimming left V 7 bases short and J 0 bases short, with 12 bases between. Per germline, CDR1 LNHDA and CDR2 SQIVND (reference sequence). The CDR3 protein is CASNLGTMNTEAFF. The CDR3 coding sequence is TGTGCCAGTAATTTAGGGACCATGAACACTGAAGCTTTCTTT.

The genes are TRBV6-5 and TRBJ2-4, with D possibly being TRBD1 (6 bases). Germline V gives CDR1 MNHEY, CDR2 SVGAGI. This CDR3 has 15 residues. Trimming stripped 7 bases from V and 0 bases from J, with 13 bases between. The chain's CDR3 is CASMAGEVAKNIQYF. CDR3 sequence (DNA): TGTGCCAGCATGGCAGGGGAAGTAGCCAAAAACATTCAGTACTTC.

The gene calls are TRBV6-2 or TRBV6-3 and TRBJ1-1, with D possibly TRBD1 on 5 matching bases. CDR1 is MNHEY, CDR2 SVGEGT, per germline. Trimming pared 4 bases from V and 0 bases from J, leaving 15 bases between. This CDR3 region has 16 residues. The DNA for the CDR3 is TGTGCCAGCAGTTCCCTCAGGGTAGTAATGAACACTGAAGCTTTCTTT. Protein product: CASSSLRVVMNTEAFF.

By share, this clonotype counts as medium-sized. This sequence joins TRBV19 and TRBJ2-3; D unresolved. Germline V lookup: CDR1 LNHDA, CDR2 SQIVND (reference sequence). V was shortened by 3 bases and J by 0 bases, with 7 bases between the two germline ends. The CDR3 spans 14 residues. The CDR3 coding sequence is TGTGCCAGTAGTATCATGGTTAGCACAGATACGCAGTATTTT. Protein sequence: CASSIMVSTDTQYF.

There are a few counts of this clonotype. This sequence joins TRBV19 and TRBJ2-6; no firm D call. This CDR3 is built from 19 residues. From germline, CDR1 is LNHDA and CDR2 SQIVND (reference sequence). Trimming took 4 bases from V and 0 from J, leaving 19 bases between them. CDR3 protein: CASSTRTEQPSSGANVLTF. For the CDR3, the DNA is TGTGCCAGTAGTACTCGGACGGAACAACCGAGCTCTGGGGCCAACGTCCTGACTTTC. Combining the CDR3 with reference TRBV19 and TRBJ2-6 gives the whole variable domain DGGITQSPKYLFRKEGQNVTLSCEQNLNHDAMYWYRQDPGQGLRLIYYSQIVNDFQKGDIAEGYSVSREKKESFPLTVTSAQKNPTAFYLCASSTRTEQPSSGANVLTFGAGSRLTVL.